This section outlines one T cell receptor (beta chain) sequence together with its context. This clonotype was picked up many times. The clone's antigen remains unknown. No much larger clonotype is one base removed from it; base qualities were not supplied. Explained via the paper, the time point label denotes: sample taken at primary tumor resection. Samples were obtained from approximately 70 patients with early-stage, untreated non-small cell lung cancer from the lung TRACERx cohort. For TCR sequencing, whole RNA was extracted from tumor and nontumor lung tissue, or from cryopreserved PBMC samples, and no cell sorting was done. Patients were selected for TCR sequencing only if sufficient RNA was available from at least two tumor regions. A lung pathologist reviewed the tumor and adjacent nontumor lung specimens before the specimens were selected. The data were obtained in a study of spatial heterogeneity in lung cancer (dated by TCRdb to the late 2010s). In the study overall: More beta-chain than alpha-chain transcripts were consistently detected, likely reflecting higher beta-chain transcript abundance. In the raw uncorrected reads, each unique combination of TCR and UMI appeared more than ten times on average. TCR transcript counts in tumor regions correlated strongly with a T cell transcriptional module score from matched bulk RNA-seq. In non-small cell lung cancer, the study made a quantitative comparison of TCR alpha and beta repertoires among multiple tumor regions, matched nontumor lung and blood. At surgery, hundreds of tumor regions, approximately 64 matched nontumor lung samples and more than 55 PBMC samples were TCR-sequenced for both alpha and beta chains. Nonsynonymous mutation counts, determined by whole-exome sequencing of tumor tissue, were related to TCR repertoire features.

The library was obtained by 5' RACE. The data were produced on a NextSeq 500. To allow correction of PCR and sequencing errors, the TCR library protocol tagged every TCR cDNA molecule with a unique molecular identifier. The study's processing was this. TCR identification, UMI-based error correction and CDR3 extraction were all carried out with Decombinator tools. TCRs above a frequency of 2 per 1,000, corresponding to the top 1% of the tumor frequency distribution, were defined as expanded. Expanded tumor TCRs were classed as regional if statistically deemed absent (corrected P<0.05) from at least one tumor region, otherwise ubiquitous. Renyi diversity was computed with the R vegan package after each repertoire had been subsampled 100 times to 5,000 TCRs. CDR3 similarity networks were constructed using string-kernel similarity of amino acid triplets, with links drawn between CDR3s whose pairwise similarity was above 0.82. The raw public data were reprocessed by TCRdb itself: fastp quality trimming at Q25, MiXCR clonotype calling, in-frame beta chains only. Under each unique CDR3 protein, matching rows form one entry showing the most common genes and DNA. TCRdb, not the authors, supplied the V and J calls. This sample lists 15,000 to 20,000 distinct CDR3 sequences; around 6% were detected once. The ten top clones hold around 3.6% of the sample.

CDR3 length: 16 amino acids, cysteine to phenylalanine. Of all the DNA, just the CDR3 is kept, 48 bases in frame from base 1. Relative to germline, V is missing 8 bases and J is missing 4 bases, with 14 bases of the junction outside any gene match. CDR1 SGHVS and CDR2 FQNEAQ are derived from the germline V gene. General conclusions and limits of the study: The tumor nonsynonymous mutation count correlated with the number of expanded intratumoral alpha and beta TCRs. TCR-seq coverage of tumor T cells was estimated to be only about 6.7% for alpha chains and more than 11% for beta chains. Confirming at a functional level the hypothesis that regional TCRs recognize regional mutations was considered to require additional single-cell paired TCR alpha and beta sequencing. The count of ubiquitous expanded TCRs correlated with the count of ubiquitous nonsynonymous mutations, and the count of regional expanded TCRs correlated with the count of regional nonsynonymous mutations.

In this chain, TRBV7-8 is recombined with TRBJ1-1; TRBD1 aligns with 9 central bases. Sequencing was performed on lung tumor tissue, taken at surgery. The receptor comes from a female donor with early-stage non-small cell lung cancer. The CDR3 region: CASHGLDRGFGTEAFF. In nucleotide form, the sequence is TGTGCCAGCCACGGGTTGGACAGGGGTTTTGGCACTGAAGCTTTCTTT.